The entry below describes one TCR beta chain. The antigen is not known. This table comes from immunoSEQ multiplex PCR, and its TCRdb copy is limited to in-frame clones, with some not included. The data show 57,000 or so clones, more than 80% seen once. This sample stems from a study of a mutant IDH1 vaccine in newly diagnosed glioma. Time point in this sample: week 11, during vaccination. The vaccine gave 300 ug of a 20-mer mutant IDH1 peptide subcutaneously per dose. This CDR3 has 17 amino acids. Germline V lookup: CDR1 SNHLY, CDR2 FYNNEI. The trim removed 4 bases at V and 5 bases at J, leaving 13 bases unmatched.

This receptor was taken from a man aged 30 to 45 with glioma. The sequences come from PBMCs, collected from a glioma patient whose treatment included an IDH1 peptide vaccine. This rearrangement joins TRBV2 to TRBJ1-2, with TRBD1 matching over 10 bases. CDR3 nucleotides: TGTGCCAGCAGTGCCGGGGGGACAGGGGACGAATTTTATGGCTACACCTTC. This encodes CASSAGGTGDEFYGYTF.